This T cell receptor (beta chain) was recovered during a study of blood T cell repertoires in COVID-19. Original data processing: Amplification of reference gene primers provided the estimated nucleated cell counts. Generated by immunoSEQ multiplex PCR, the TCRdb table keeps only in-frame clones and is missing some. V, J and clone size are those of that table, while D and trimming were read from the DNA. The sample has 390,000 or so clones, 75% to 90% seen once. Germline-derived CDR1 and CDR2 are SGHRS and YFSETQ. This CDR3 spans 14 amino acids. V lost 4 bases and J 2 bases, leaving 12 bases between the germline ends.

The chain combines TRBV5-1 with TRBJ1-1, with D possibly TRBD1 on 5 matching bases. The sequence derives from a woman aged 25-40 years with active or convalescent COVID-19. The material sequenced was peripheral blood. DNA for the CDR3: TGCGCCAGCAGCCTGACTGACAGAAACACTGAAGCTTTCTTT. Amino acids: CASSLTDRNTEAFF.